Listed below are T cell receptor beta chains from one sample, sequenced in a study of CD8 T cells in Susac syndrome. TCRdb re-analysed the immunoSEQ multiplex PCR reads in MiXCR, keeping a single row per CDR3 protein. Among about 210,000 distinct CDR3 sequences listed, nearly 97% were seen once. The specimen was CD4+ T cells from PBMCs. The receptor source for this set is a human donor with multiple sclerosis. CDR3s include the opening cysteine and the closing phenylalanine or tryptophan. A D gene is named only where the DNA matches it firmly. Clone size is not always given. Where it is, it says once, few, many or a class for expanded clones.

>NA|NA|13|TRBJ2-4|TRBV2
TGTGCCAGCATCGGTCCGAGTTCAAACATTCAGTACTTC
CASIGPSSNIQYF
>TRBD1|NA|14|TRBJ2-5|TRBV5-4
TGTGCCAGCAGCTCCGGACAGGGACAAGAGACCCAGTACTTC
CASSSGQGQETQYF
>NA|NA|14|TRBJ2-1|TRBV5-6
TGTGCCAGCAGCTTGGCCGGACAAAGGTATGAGCAGTTCTTC
CASSLAGQRYEQFF
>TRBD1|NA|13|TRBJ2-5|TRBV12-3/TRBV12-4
TGTGCCAGCAGCCCGCAGGGGGATGGGACCCAGTACTTC
CASSPQGDGTQYF
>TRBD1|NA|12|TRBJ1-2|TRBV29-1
TGCAGCGTTGCGGTGACAGGGGTTGGCTACACCTTC
CSVAVTGVGYTF
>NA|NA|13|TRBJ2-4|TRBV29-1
TGCAGCGTTGTGGTCCTAGCCAAAAACATTCAGTACTTC
CSVVVLAKNIQYF
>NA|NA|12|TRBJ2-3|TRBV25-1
TGTGCCAGCACCGATTACACAGATACGCAGTATTTT
CASTDYTDTQYF
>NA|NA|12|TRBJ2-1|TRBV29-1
TGCAGCGCTCGGGACTGGGGGAATGAGCAGTTCTTC
CSARDWGNEQFF
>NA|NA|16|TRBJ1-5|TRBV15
TGTGCCACCGGGCAGGGAGGCGAATATAGCAATCAGCCCCAGCATTTT
CATGQGGEYSNQPQHF
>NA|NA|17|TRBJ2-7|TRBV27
TGTGCCACCAGTCGTCGGATACCATCAGGAGGATCCTACGAGCAGTACTTC
CATSRRIPSGGSYEQYF
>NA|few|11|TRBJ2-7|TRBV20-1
TGCAGTGCTCGCGGTCCCTACGAGCAGTACTTC
CSARGPYEQYF
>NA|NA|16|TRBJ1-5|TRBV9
TGTGCCAGCAGCGTGGACGGAGGGAACAGCAATCAGCCCCAGCATTTT
CASSVDGGNSNQPQHF
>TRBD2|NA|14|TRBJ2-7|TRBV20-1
TGCAGTGCTAGGGGAGATACGGGAGGTGACGAGCAGTACTTC
CSARGDTGGDEQYF
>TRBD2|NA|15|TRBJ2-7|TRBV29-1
TGCAGCGTCTTTCTCCGGACTAGCGGGATCTACGAGCAGTACTTC
CSVFLRTSGIYEQYF
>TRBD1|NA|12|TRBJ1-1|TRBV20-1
TGCTGTGTCGACAGGGTGAACACTGAAGCTTTCTTT
CCVDRVNTEAFF
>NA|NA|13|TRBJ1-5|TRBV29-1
TGCAGCGTTGAAGTAGCAGGGGATTTGCCCCAGCATTTT
CSVEVAGDLPQHF
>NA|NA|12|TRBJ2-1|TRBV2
TGTGCCAGCCGGGACTCCTACAATGAGCAGTTCTTC
CASRDSYNEQFF
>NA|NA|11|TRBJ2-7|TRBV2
TGTGCCAGCAGTGAAACCCCCGAGCAGTACTTC
CASSETPEQYF
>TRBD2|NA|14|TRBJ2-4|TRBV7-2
TGTGCCAGCAGCTTAGGGGTCCTAGCGGAGATTCAGTACTTC
CASSLGVLAEIQYF
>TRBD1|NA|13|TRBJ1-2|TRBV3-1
TGTGCCAGCAGCCGACAGGGCGCCTATGGCTACACCTTC
CASSRQGAYGYTF
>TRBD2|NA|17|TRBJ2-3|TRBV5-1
TGCGCCAGCAGCTTGGGACTAGCGGGGGCTGCCACAGATACGCAGTATTTT
CASSLGLAGAATDTQYF
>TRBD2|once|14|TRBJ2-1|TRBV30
TGTGCCTCCGTGGGCGGGAGGCCTGGCAATGAGCAGTTCTTC
CASVGGRPGNEQFF
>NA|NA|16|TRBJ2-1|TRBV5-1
TGCGCCAGCAGCTTGGGCGGGATGAGCTCCTACAATGAGCAGTTCTTC
CASSLGGMSSYNEQFF
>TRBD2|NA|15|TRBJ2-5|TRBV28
TGTGCCAGCAGTTCCCCAGTAGCGGGAGAAGAGACCCAGTACTTC
CASSSPVAGEETQYF
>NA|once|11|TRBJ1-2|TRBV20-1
TGCAGTGCTCGAAAGGACTATGGCTACACCTTC
CSARKDYGYTF
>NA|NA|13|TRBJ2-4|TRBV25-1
TGTGCCAGCAGTGATACTTTAAGGTCCATTCAGTACTTC
CASSDTLRSIQYF